The 15 T cell receptor beta chains below all came from one sample that was sequenced in a study of monozygotic twins with inflammatory bowel disease. TCRdb processed the 5' RACE reads again and assigns one entry to each CDR3 protein, with no DNA. The sample has about 140,000 distinct CDR3 sequences. The sample taken for sequencing was blood. These receptors were obtained from a human donor with ulcerative colitis or Crohn's disease, or a healthy co-twin of an affected twin (not recorded which).

CDR3 loop: CASSLLTGTGPYEQYF. The chain recombines TRBV27 with TRBJ2-7; TCRdb designates TRBD1, a call that cannot be tested without DNA. The CDR3 sequence is 16 residues long. Germline CDR1 and CDR2: MNHEY and SMNVEV (reference sequence).

CDR3 in amino acids: CATSGIQGSGKLFF. The J gene is TRBJ1-4, the V gene TRBV15; the TCRdb D gene call, TRBD1, has no DNA to confirm it. The CDR3 is 14 amino acids. Germline V gene sequence: CDR1 LNHNV, CDR2 YYDKDF (reference sequence).

The chain joins TRBV20-1 to TRBJ1-1. This CDR3 contains 12 residues. Germline-derived CDR1 and CDR2 are DFQATT and SNEGSKA (reference sequence). CDR3 in amino acids: CSASVGSTEAFF.

This chain uses TRBV3-1 with TRBJ1-5. Germline values: CDR1 LGHDT, CDR2 YNNKEL (reference sequence). The CDR3 consists of 14 residues. The CDR3 sequence is CASSHHSSNQPQHF.

The rearrangement joins TRBV20-1 to TRBJ1-5. The germline CDR1 and CDR2 sequences are DFQATT and SNEGSKA (reference sequence). This CDR3 spans 17 amino acids. CDR3 loop: CSARDQGLPYSNQPQHF.

The chain recombines TRBV12-3 or TRBV12-4 with TRBJ1-3; TCRdb's assignment of TRBD1 cannot be checked, as there is no DNA. This CDR3 spans 18 amino acids. This CDR3 is CASSFYRTIGNSGNTIYF.

This chain links TRBV6-5 with TRBJ2-1; TCRdb outputs TRBD1, but without DNA this stays unchecked. This CDR3 comprises 12 residues. Germline V gene sequence: CDR1 MNHEY, CDR2 SVGAGI. CDR3: CASRRGSNEQFF.

The CDR3: CASSPQGITGGGKSLDYEQYF. V gene TRBV7-3 combines with J gene TRBJ2-7; TCRdb selects TRBD1, and the lack of DNA leaves this call unchecked. This CDR3 has 21 residues. Germline V gene lookup returns CDR1 SGHTA and CDR2 FQGTGA. The whole variable domain, remainder taken from reference TRBV7-3 and TRBJ2-7, is GAGVSQTPSNKVTEKGKYVELRCDPISGHTALYWYRQSLGQGPEFLIYFQGTGAADDSGLPNDRFFAVRPEGSVSTLKIQRTERGDSAVYLCASSPQGITGGGKSLDYEQYFGPGTRLTVT.

The CDR3 is CASSQFSGGATDTQYF. The genes are TRBV4-1 and TRBJ2-3; TCRdb outputs TRBD2, but without DNA this stays unchecked. This CDR3 is built from 16 residues. Germline assignment: CDR1 MGHRA and CDR2 YSYEKL.

The CDR3 sequence: CASSYSDSPNEKLFF. This chain links TRBV6-5 with TRBJ1-4; the D gene TCRdb calls, TRBD1, cannot be checked with no DNA. CDR1 and CDR2 (germline): MNHEY, SVGAGI. CDR3 length equals 15 residues.

CDR3: CASSSGITGGRETQYF. J is TRBJ2-5 and V is TRBV11-3; as DNA is missing, the TRBD2 call by TCRdb cannot be tested. CDR3 length: 16 amino acids. CDR1 is SGHNT and CDR2 is YENEEA in the germline V gene.

The genes are TRBV7-2 and TRBJ2-3; the TCRdb D gene call, TRBD1, has no DNA to confirm it. This CDR3 is 17 amino acids long. The germline V gene encodes CDR1 SGHTA and CDR2 FQGNSA. CDR3 residues: CASSSSLSTGRSDTQYF.

The chain employs TRBV7-2 and TRBJ1-1. The length of the CDR3 is 13 residues. Germline V gene sequence: CDR1 SGHTA, CDR2 FQGNSA. The CDR3 loop is CASSIGRGTEAFF.

This chain's CDR3 is CASSPAVLGTGELFF. The chain links TRBV3-1 to TRBJ2-2. The CDR3 runs to 15 residues. The germline V gene encodes CDR1 LGHDT and CDR2 YNNKEL (reference sequence).

The chain employs TRBV7-6 and TRBJ1-6; TCRdb outputs TRBD1, but without DNA this stays unchecked. The CDR3 consists of 16 residues. CDR1 and CDR2 (germline): SGHVS, FNYEAQ. CDR3 sequence: CASSLAGDSYNSPLHF. Using reference TRBV7-6 and TRBJ1-6 for the parts outside the CDR3, the full variable domain is GAGVSQSPRYKVTKRGQDVALRCDPISGHVSLYWYRQALGQGPEFLTYFNYEAQQDKSGLPNDRFSAERPEGSISTLTIQRTEQRDSAMYRCASSLAGDSYNSPLHFGNGTRLTVT.